This TCR beta chain was identified during a study of OX40 agonist ivuxolimab in advanced cancers. As for the study in general: Patients received intravenous ivuxolimab every 2 weeks at 0.01 to 10 mg/kg.

Study results and caveats: Nonresponders included some who also had low normalized T-cell clonal expansion.

As to this clone: The antigen is unknown.

The germline V gene encodes CDR1 SGHNT and CDR2 YYREEE (reference sequence). The CDR3 covers 14 residues. V lost 4 bases to trimming and J lost 3 bases; unmatched junction nucleotides: 5. Clones were read by immunoSEQ multiplex PCR, and TCRdb kept only the in-frame ones, dropping some. Of tens of thousands of clones in the sample, about 90% were seen once. The V call is TRBV5-4, the J call TRBJ1-2, with 8 bases aligning to TRBD1. Source: CD4+ or CD8+ T cells sorted from blood, taken in a trial of the OX40 agonist ivuxolimab. This clonotype originated in an adult with an advanced solid tumor such as melanoma, head and neck, liver or kidney cancer. CDR3 nucleotides: TGTGCCAGCAGCGCCGGGACAGGTGACTATGGCTACACCTTC. It encodes CASSAGTGDYGYTF. Drawing the rest from reference TRBV5-4 and TRBJ1-2, the complete variable domain is ETGVTQSPTHLIKTRGQQVTLRCSSQSGHNTVSWYQQALGQGPQFIFQYYREEENGRGNFPPRFSGLQFPNYSSELNVNALELDDSALYLCASSAGTGDYGYTFGSGTRLTVV.